This record looks at one T cell receptor beta chain sequence and its context. What it recognizes is unknown. Using immunoSEQ multiplex PCR, the repertoire was profiled, and TCRdb retains in-frame clones only, with some absent. The sample holds approximately 120,000 clones, 89% seen once. This specimen comes from a study of T cell responses to AZD1222 COVID-19 vaccine. The study's findings and limits: White British donors predominated, females outnumbered males, and clonal diversity was possibly underestimated.

CDR3 length equals 16 residues. V gave up 0 bases and J gave up 4 bases; unmatched junction bases: 6. The germline V gene has CDR1 SGHRS and CDR2 YFSETQ. This sample comprised peripheral blood, obtained on day 0 of AZD1222 vaccination. This sequence joins TRBV5-1 and TRBJ2-7, with 11 bases identical to TRBD1. The receptor's source is an adult in good health. DNA of the CDR3: TGCGCCAGCAGCTTGGGTTGGACAGGGGGCAAGTACGAGCAGTACTTC. Translation gives CASSLGWTGGKYEQYF.